A single sample gave rise to the 8 T cell receptor beta chains below, sequenced in a study of blood T cell repertoires in COVID-19. TCRdb keeps only in-frame clones here, not all; method: immunoSEQ multiplex PCR. The table has 95,000 to 150,000 clones, 65% to 85% seen once. The sequencing input was peripheral blood. Source of these receptors: a woman in her sixties or seventies with acute or convalescent COVID-19.

CDR3: CASSLGGSIGNTIYF. Written as DNA, the CDR3 is TGTGCCAGCAGCTTAGGAGGGAGCATTGGAAACACCATATATTTT. The genes are TRBV7-6 and TRBJ1-3; D gene ambiguous. The length of the CDR3 is 15 residues. The germline gives CDR1 SGHVS, CDR2 FNYEAQ. V lost 1 base to trimming and J lost 3 bases, with 10 bases between them.

The chain couples TRBV10-3 to TRBJ1-1; tentatively, D is TRBD1 (5 bases). This CDR3 has 16 residues. Germline V gene lookup returns CDR1 ENHRY and CDR2 SYGVKD. Trimming removed 3 bases from V and 1 base from J, with 15 bases in between. The DNA of the CDR3 is TGTGCCATCAGTGAAGGACGTCAGGGCAAGAACACTGAAGCTTTCTTT. Protein product: CAISEGRQGKNTEAFF.

The V call is TRBV5-1, the J call TRBJ1-3, with TRBD1 identical over 9 bases. The CDR3 spans 16 residues. The germline CDR1 and CDR2 sequences are SGHRS and YFSETQ. The J segment lost 4 bases and the V segment lost 0 bases, leaving 5 bases of the junction unmatched. The CDR3 here is CASSLAGTGFGNTIYF. CDR3 nucleotides: TGCGCCAGCAGCTTGGCCGGGACAGGGTTCGGAAACACCATATATTTT.

The J gene is TRBJ1-2, the V gene TRBV7-2; D perhaps matches TRBD1 (5 bases). Germline lookup yields CDR1 SGHTA and CDR2 FQGNSA. The CDR3 runs to 14 residues. The V end was cut by 4 bases, the J end by 4 bases, with 13 bases between. CDR3 loop: CASSSSGGVYGYTF. The CDR3 DNA is TGTGCCAGCAGCTCATCGGGGGGGGTCTATGGCTACACCTTC.

This clone has just one count. The genes are TRBV5-1 and TRBJ1-4; D not certain. Trimming shortened V by 4 bases and J by 0 bases, and 10 bases separated the two germline ends. From germline, CDR1 is SGHRS and CDR2 YFSETQ. The CDR3 runs to 15 residues. CDR3 DNA: TGCGCCAGCAGCCCCCGCCCAGCAACTAATGAAAAACTGTTTTTT. Its translation: CASSPRPATNEKLFF.

The chain employs TRBV5-1 and TRBJ2-1, with D maybe TRBD2 (6 bases). This CDR3 has 17 residues. With 7 bases removed from V and 5 bases from J, the gap between germline ends came to 25 bases. Looked up from germline, CDR1 is SGHRS and CDR2 is YFSETQ. The CDR3 DNA follows: TGCGCCAGCTCCCCTGGCATAACTTGGGGGGTACACAATGAGCAGTTCTTC. Amino acid sequence: CASSPGITWGVHNEQFF.

The CDR3 nucleotides read TGTGCCAGCAGACCTCAGACCGGGAGGGGCACTGAAGCTTTCTTT. This translates into CASRPQTGRGTEAFF. This chain links TRBV6-2 or TRBV6-3 with TRBJ1-1; possible D gene TRBD1, 5 bases. The V end was cut by 6 bases, the J end by 4 bases, with 18 bases between. Germline V gene data show CDR1 as MNHEY and CDR2 as SVGEGT. The CDR3 loop spans 15 amino acids.

The CDR3 loop reads CSVGNQATEAFF. The CDR3 DNA follows: TGCAGCGTTGGCAACCAGGCGACTGAAGCTTTCTTT. The chain has TRBV29-1 and TRBJ1-1; D not certain. The CDR3 runs 12 residues. Germline V CDR1 and CDR2: SQVTM, ANQGSEA. Trimming stripped 4 bases from V and 5 bases from J, with 11 bases between.